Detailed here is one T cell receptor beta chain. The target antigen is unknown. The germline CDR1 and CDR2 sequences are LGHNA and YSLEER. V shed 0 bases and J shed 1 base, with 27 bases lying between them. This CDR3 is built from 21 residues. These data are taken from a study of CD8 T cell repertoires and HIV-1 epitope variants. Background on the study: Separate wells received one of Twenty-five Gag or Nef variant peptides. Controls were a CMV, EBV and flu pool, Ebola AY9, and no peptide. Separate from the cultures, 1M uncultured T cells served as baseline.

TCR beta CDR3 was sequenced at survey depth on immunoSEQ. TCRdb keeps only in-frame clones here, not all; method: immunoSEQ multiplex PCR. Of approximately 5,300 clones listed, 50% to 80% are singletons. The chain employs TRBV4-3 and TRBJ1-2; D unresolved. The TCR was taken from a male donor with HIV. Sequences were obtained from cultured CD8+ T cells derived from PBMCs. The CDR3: CASSQESPLDQQTFHNYGYTF. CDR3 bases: TGCGCCAGCAGCCAAGAAAGCCCGTTGGACCAGCAAACATTCCATAACTATGGCTACACCTTC.